The rows below give T cell receptor beta chains drawn from one sample of a study of T-cell reconstitution after alpha-beta-depleted transplantation in children. TCRdb re-called the PCR reads through MiXCR, storing one row per CDR3 protein. The sample contains approximately 300,000 distinct CDR3 sequences, about 7.3% of which appear only once. This specimen consisted of peripheral blood, obtained 360 days after TCRalphabeta/CD19-depleted stem cell transplant. Every receptor here comes from a female patient aged 2-15 years who had a stem cell transplant for Fanconi anemia, so the T cells may come from the graft donor. CDR3s leave out the opening cysteine and the closing phenylalanine or tryptophan.

v_gene	j_gene	CDR3aa
TRBV3-1	TRBJ2-3	ASSHLTTSVPTDTQY
TRBV13	TRBJ2-3	ASSLSGGAGTDTQY
TRBV28	TRBJ2-1	ASSEISQGPTYNEQF
TRBV20-1	TRBJ2-3	SARGDRGRGTDTQY
TRBV20-1	TRBJ2-1	SAPRLGNEQF
TRBV7-6	TRBJ1-2	ASRQGGLRGAIYGYT
TRBV9	TRBJ2-1	ASSVAFSHRGYNEQF
TRBV6-1	TRBJ2-2	ASRMHTGGPGELF
TRBV12-3/TRBV12-4	TRBJ1-4	ASRVTGGVTPTNEKLF
TRBV6-2/TRBV6-3	TRBJ2-2	ARYSGNSDTGELF
TRBV12-3/TRBV12-4	TRBJ1-2	ASSFGLDGYGYT
TRBV4-3	TRBJ1-5	ASSQAAGRGQPQH
TRBV5-5	TRBJ1-2	ASSYEQQGKKPGYT
TRBV7-9	TRBJ2-7	ASSLARGDYEQY
TRBV4-3	TRBJ1-4	ASSQLSQEKLF
TRBV12-3/TRBV12-4	TRBJ2-2	ASSDRGMNTGELF
TRBV3-1	TRBJ2-3	ASSPDEGGQSDTQY
TRBV5-1	TRBJ2-1	ASSSPSGGAYEQF
TRBV12-3/TRBV12-4	TRBJ2-7	ASRGTGRYEQY
TRBV29-1	TRBJ1-2	SARDRIYGYT
TRBV9	TRBJ2-3	ASSVGVLTTDSTDTQY
TRBV4-1	TRBJ2-3	AGNLRSGADTQY
TRBV24-1	TRBJ2-3	ATSDFAGTSGLTDTQY
TRBV10-3	TRBJ1-2	AIRGQSINYGYT
TRBV6-6	TRBJ1-1	ASSDRNTEAF
TRBV29-1	TRBJ2-1	SVGQALAGNEQF
TRBV20-1	TRBJ2-3	SATKGGDTDTQY
TRBV5-5	TRBJ2-3	ASSLAPTGGASDTQY
TRBV11-1	TRBJ2-1	ASSLGDRAPHEQF
TRBV27	TRBJ2-5	ASSLSGLLAGGETQY
TRBV6-5	TRBJ2-2	ASSRVQDGELF
TRBV6-1	TRBJ1-5	ASGDSYSNQPQH
TRBV3-1	TRBJ1-2	ASSHRTDNYGYT